Below, 5 T cell receptor beta chains from the same sample are listed, as sequenced in a study of T cell responses to AZD1222 COVID-19 vaccine. The protocol was immunoSEQ multiplex PCR, while the TCRdb copy is restricted to in-frame clones and leaves out a portion. The data show tens of thousands of clones, 70% to 90% seen once. Source: peripheral blood, taken on day 0 of AZD1222 vaccination. The receptor source for this set is an adult in good health.

CDR3 DNA: TGTGCCTGGAGCAGCAGGGTAGATCAGCCCCAGCATTTT. This codes for CAWSSRVDQPQHF. The V gene is TRBV30, the J gene TRBJ1-5, with TRBD1 as a possible D gene (5 bases). The V end lost 3 bases, the J end lost 5 bases, and 11 bases lay between the germline ends. This CDR3 is built from 13 residues. Germline V gives CDR1 GTSNPN, CDR2 SVGIG (reference sequence).

The rearrangement uses TRBV27 and TRBJ2-7; 8 nucleotides line up with TRBD1. V was clipped by 0 bases and J by 2 bases; unmatched bases: 9. The germline gives CDR1 MNHEY, CDR2 SMNVEV (reference sequence). The CDR3 runs 17 residues. The DNA of the CDR3 is TGTGCCAGCAGTTTATCGATCGGGGACAGGATACCCTACGAGCAGTACTTC. It translates to CASSLSIGDRIPYEQYF.

The table lists this clone with a count of one. The V gene is TRBV3-1 (or the pseudogene TRBV3-2), the J gene TRBJ2-2, with TRBD2 matching 7 bases. CDR1 is LGHDT and CDR2 is YNNKEL in the germline V gene (reference sequence). This CDR3 is built from 18 residues. J was trimmed by 5 bases and V by 4 bases; bases with no gene match: 16. In DNA, the CDR3 is TGTGCCAGCAGCCGTAGGGAAGGACGAGCGGGAAAGACCGGGGAGCTGTTTTTT. Amino acid sequence: CASSRREGRAGKTGELFF.

This rearrangement joins TRBV5-1 to TRBJ2-3, with 14 bases identical to TRBD2. This CDR3 has 15 residues. Germline values: CDR1 SGHRS, CDR2 YFSETQ. Losses at the gene ends were 4 bases for V and 6 bases for J; bases not matched to a gene: 4. The CDR3 here is CASSPGLAGDDTQYF. The CDR3 DNA follows: TGCGCCAGCAGCCCGGGACTAGCGGGAGATGATACGCAGTATTTT.

This clone was seen a few times. J is TRBJ2-7 and V is TRBV30; TRBD1 aligns across 10 bases. CDR3 length equals 14 residues. Germline CDR1 and CDR2: GTSNPN and SVGIG (reference sequence). Trimming removed 3 bases from V and 2 bases from J; junction bases left unmatched: 4. CDR3 bases: TGTGCCTGGAGCGTAGGACAGGGGGCCTACGAGCAGTACTTC. Its translation: CAWSVGQGAYEQYF.